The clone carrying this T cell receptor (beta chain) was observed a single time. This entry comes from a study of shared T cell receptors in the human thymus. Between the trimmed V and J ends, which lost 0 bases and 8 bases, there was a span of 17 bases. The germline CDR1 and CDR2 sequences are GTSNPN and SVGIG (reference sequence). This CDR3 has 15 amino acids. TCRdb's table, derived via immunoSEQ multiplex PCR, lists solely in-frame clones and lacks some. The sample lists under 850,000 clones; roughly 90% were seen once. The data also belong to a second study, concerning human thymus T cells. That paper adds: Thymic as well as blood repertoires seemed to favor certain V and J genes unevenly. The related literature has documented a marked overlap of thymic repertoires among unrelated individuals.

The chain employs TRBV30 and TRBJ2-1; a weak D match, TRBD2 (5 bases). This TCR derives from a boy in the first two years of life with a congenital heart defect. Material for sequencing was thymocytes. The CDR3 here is CAWSVAGPEEDEQFF. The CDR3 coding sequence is TGTGCCTGGAGTGTAGCAGGACCGGAGGAGGATGAGCAGTTCTTC.